Below, 7 T cell receptor beta chains from the same sample are listed, as sequenced in a study of technical replicates of blood from a few donors. Some clones are missing from TCRdb's copy, which holds only in-frame ones; the method was immunoSEQ multiplex PCR. The sample carries some 83,000 clones, more than 90% recorded once. Sequenced input: T cells isolated from PBMCs. Receptors were obtained from a human donor in good health.

The V and J genes are TRBV2 and TRBJ2-3, with 8 bases matching TRBD2. Germline V gives CDR1 SNHLY, CDR2 FYNNEI. The length of the CDR3 is 16 residues. The V gene end was trimmed by 4 bases and the J gene end by 6 bases; junction bases not matched to a gene: 12. The CDR3 loop is CASSGTSYGVTDTQYF. DNA of the CDR3: TGTGCCAGCAGTGGGACTAGCTATGGGGTTACTGATACGCAGTATTTT. Based on the CDR3 plus reference TRBV2 and TRBJ2-3, the full variable domain is EPEVTQTPSHQVTQMGQEVILRCVPISNHLYFYWYRQILGQKVEFLVSFYNNEISEKSEIFDDQFSVERPDGSNFTLKIRSTKLEDSAMYFCASSGTSYGVTDTQYFGPGTRLTVL.

The chain carries TRBV2 and TRBJ2-3; 7 nucleotides line up with TRBD1. The CDR3 runs 18 residues. The V segment lost 1 base and the J segment 2 bases; nucleotides outside the gene matches: 12. Looked up from germline, CDR1 is SNHLY and CDR2 is FYNNEI. CDR3 region: CASSEEVMGTATTDTQYF. The CDR3 DNA follows: TGTGCCAGCAGTGAAGAGGTGATGGGGACAGCTACCACAGATACGCAGTATTTT.

The rearrangement links TRBV15 to TRBJ2-7; tentatively, D is TRBD2 (6 bases). V was cut by 5 bases and J by 1 base, with 18 bases left in between. The CDR3 is made up of 16 amino acids. Germline CDR1 is LNHNV and CDR2 is YYDKDF (reference sequence). The CDR3 DNA sequence: TGTGCCACCAGCCCCGGGGGAAGGGACGGGTCCTACGAGCAGTACTTC. Its translation: CATSPGGRDGSYEQYF.

This clone showed up just a few times. The chain joins TRBV28 to TRBJ2-2; 7 nucleotides agree with TRBD1. The CDR3 length is 15 residues. Looked up from germline, CDR1 is MDHEN and CDR2 is SYDVKM. V dropped 1 base and J dropped 7; count of bases not matched to a gene: 6. As DNA, the CDR3 is TGTGCCAGCAGTTTATACAGGGGCATCGACGGGGAGCTGTTTTTT. Its protein product is CASSLYRGIDGELFF.

The chain joins TRBV29-1 to TRBJ2-2; 7 nucleotides align to TRBD2. Germline assignment: CDR1 SQVTM and CDR2 ANQGSEA. The CDR3 is made up of 13 amino acids. V gave up 3 bases and J gave up 6 bases; unmatched junction bases: 4. The CDR3: CSVDRAGAGELFF. CDR3 nucleotides: TGCAGCGTTGACAGGGCGGGAGCCGGGGAGCTGTTTTTT.

This clone was seen just once. This chain connects TRBV2 to TRBJ1-6; D is unclear. The CDR3 is made up of 12 amino acids. V was trimmed by 8 bases and J by 10 bases, leaving 12 bases between them. The germline gives CDR1 SNHLY, CDR2 FYNNEI. The CDR3 reads CASGRPRSPLHF. CDR3 nucleotide sequence: TGTGCCAGCGGCCGACCGCGGTCACCCCTCCACTTT. Together with reference TRBV2 and TRBJ1-6, the CDR3 gives the full variable domain: EPEVTQTPSHQVTQMGQEVILRCVPISNHLYFYWYRQILGQKVEFLVSFYNNEISEKSEIFDDQFSVERPDGSNFTLKIRSTKLEDSAMYFCASGRPRSPLHFGNGTRLTVT.

This chain connects TRBV5-1 to TRBJ1-5; D gene unclear. The CDR3 spans 13 residues. V lost 5 bases and J 4 bases, leaving 10 bases between the germline ends. In germline, CDR1 is SGHRS, CDR2 YFSETQ. The CDR3 here is CASSLGPNQPQHF. The DNA of the CDR3 is TGCGCCAGCAGTCTGGGCCCGAATCAGCCCCAGCATTTT.